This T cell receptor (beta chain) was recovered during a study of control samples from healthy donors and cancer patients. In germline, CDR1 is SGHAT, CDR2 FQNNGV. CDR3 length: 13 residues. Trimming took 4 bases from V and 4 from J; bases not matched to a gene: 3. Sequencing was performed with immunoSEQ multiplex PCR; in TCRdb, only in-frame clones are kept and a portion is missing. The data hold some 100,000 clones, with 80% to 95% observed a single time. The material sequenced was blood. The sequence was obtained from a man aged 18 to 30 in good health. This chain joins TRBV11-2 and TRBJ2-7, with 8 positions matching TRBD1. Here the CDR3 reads CASSSGQVYEQYF. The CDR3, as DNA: TGTGCCAGCAGCTCGGGACAGGTGTACGAGCAGTACTTC.